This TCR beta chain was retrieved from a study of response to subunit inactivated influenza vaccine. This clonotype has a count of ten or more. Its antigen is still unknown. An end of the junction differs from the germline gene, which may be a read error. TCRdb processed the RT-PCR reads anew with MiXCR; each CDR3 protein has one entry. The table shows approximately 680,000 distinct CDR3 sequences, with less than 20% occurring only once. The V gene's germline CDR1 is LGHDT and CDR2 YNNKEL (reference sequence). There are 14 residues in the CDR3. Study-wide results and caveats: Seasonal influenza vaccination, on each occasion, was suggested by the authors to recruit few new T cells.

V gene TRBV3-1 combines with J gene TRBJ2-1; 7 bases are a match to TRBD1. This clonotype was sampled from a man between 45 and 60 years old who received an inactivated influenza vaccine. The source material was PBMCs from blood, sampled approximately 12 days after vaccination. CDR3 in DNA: TGTGCCAGCAGCCCTTCAACTTGGACAGGCCGATCGGTCTTC. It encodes CASSPSTWTGRSVF.